The 13 T cell receptor beta chains given below trace back to one sample, sequenced in a study of CD8 T cells in ankylosing spondylitis. Study observations and caveats: A motif of eight highly homologous TCR beta variants was seen as apparently characteristic of ankylosing spondylitis blood.

For these TCRs, the target antigens are not known. Using its own MiXCR run on the 5' RACE reads, TCRdb lists one record per CDR3 protein. The sample shows about 450,000 distinct CDR3 sequences, roughly a quarter of them seen only once. Sequences were obtained from blood, either unsorted or a sorted T cell fraction (not recorded which). These receptors originate from a male donor with ankylosing spondylitis.

V is TRBV10-3 and J is TRBJ2-1, with 7 nucleotides matching TRBD2. Germline trimming cut 0 bases from V and 7 bases from J; bases unmatched to any gene: 6. Per germline, CDR1 ENHRY and CDR2 SYGVKD. The CDR3 runs to 15 residues. This CDR3 reads CAISESKGRGNEQFF. The CDR3 DNA sequence: TGTGCCATCAGTGAGTCGAAGGGGAGGGGAAATGAGCAGTTCTTC.

The chain carries TRBV3-1 and TRBJ1-5; no firm D call. The germline V gene has CDR1 LGHDT and CDR2 YNNKEL (reference sequence). This CDR3 spans 16 amino acids. Deletions cut 2 bases from V and 0 bases from J, with 11 bases between. The CDR3 reads CASSQRQFYSNQPQHF. As DNA, the CDR3 is TGTGCCAGCAGCCAACGGCAGTTTTATAGCAATCAGCCCCAGCATTTT.

The genes are TRBV5-5 and TRBJ1-5; TRBD1 might be the D (5 bases). V was shortened by 0 bases and J by 0 bases, with 10 bases between the two germline ends. Germline V gene sequence: CDR1 SGHKS, CDR2 YYEKEE (reference sequence). This CDR3 region has 16 residues. This CDR3 reads CASSLDGAVSNQPQHF. The CDR3 DNA is TGTGCCAGCAGCTTGGATGGGGCGGTTAGCAATCAGCCCCAGCATTTT.

This clonotype occurred a few times. V usage is TRBV29-1 and J usage is TRBJ1-2; 11 positions agree with TRBD1. With 5 bases clipped from V and 9 bases from J, the junction kept 8 bases outside the gene matches. The V gene's germline CDR1 is SQVTM and CDR2 ANQGSEA. The length of the CDR3 is 13 residues. The CDR3 region is CSVSSDRGPSYTF. The CDR3 DNA reads TGCAGCGTTTCCTCGGACAGGGGGCCCAGCTACACCTTC.

This clonotype showed up just a few times. The chain combines TRBV5-1 with TRBJ2-2, with 8 positions matching TRBD1. Germline-derived CDR1 and CDR2 are SGHRS and YFSETQ. The ends lost 4 bases at V and 1 base at J; junction bases unmatched: 6. This CDR3 region has 16 residues. The CDR3 is CASSTQGAGNTGELFF. The CDR3 DNA reads TGCGCCAGCAGCACTCAGGGGGCCGGGAACACCGGGGAGCTGTTTTTT.

This clonotype was seen a few times. This rearrangement joins TRBV5-1 to TRBJ2-3; 14 nucleotides line up with TRBD2. The trim removed 3 bases at V and 4 bases at J, leaving 7 bases unmatched. This CDR3 is 17 amino acids long. Germline CDR1 is SGHRS and CDR2 is YFSETQ. The CDR3 DNA reads as TGCGCCAGCAGCTCCCGACGGACTAGCGGGAGGTCAGATACGCAGTATTTT. As protein: CASSSRRTSGRSDTQYF.

This sequence joins TRBV5-1 and TRBJ2-7; no clear D gene. The CDR3 extends over 12 amino acids. The V end lost 3 bases, the J end lost 7 bases, and 11 bases lay between the germline ends. In germline, CDR1 is SGHRS, CDR2 YFSETQ. CDR3 DNA sequence: TGCGCCAGCAGCTCCCCCGGGTATGAGCAGTACTTC. It encodes CASSSPGYEQYF.

The chain has TRBV7-9 and TRBJ1-1, with 8 bases that match TRBD1. The CDR3 has 15 amino acids. The junction had 8 bases not matched to a gene; V was cut back by 5 bases and J by 3 bases. The V gene's germline CDR1 is SEHNR and CDR2 FQNEAQ (reference sequence). For the CDR3, the DNA is TGTGCCAGCAGCGAGCTCCAGGGGGCCTACACTGAAGCTTTCTTT. It codes for CASSELQGAYTEAFF.

This clonotype turned up a few times. The chain employs TRBV5-1 and TRBJ2-3, with 8 nucleotides matching TRBD2. Germline lookup yields CDR1 SGHRS and CDR2 YFSETQ. This CDR3 spans 16 amino acids. V gave up 2 bases and J gave up 1 base; unmatched junction bases: 6. The CDR3 protein is CASSFPAGAGTDTQYF. DNA of the CDR3: TGCGCCAGCAGCTTCCCAGCGGGAGCGGGCACAGATACGCAGTATTTT.

The chain links TRBV24-1 to TRBJ2-2; TRBD1 might be the D (5 bases). The CDR3 has 14 amino acids. The V end was cut by 9 bases, the J end by 0 bases, with 10 bases between. Germline values: CDR1 KGHDR, CDR2 SFDVKD. The CDR3 loop reads CATRQSANTGELFF. In DNA form, the CDR3 reads TGTGCCACCCGACAGTCAGCGAACACCGGGGAGCTGTTTTTT.

The chain joins TRBV27 to TRBJ2-1; 9 bases are a match to TRBD1. CDR1 is MNHEY, CDR2 SMNVEV, per germline (reference sequence). Germline trimming cut 8 bases from V and 8 bases from J; bases unmatched to any gene: 13. This CDR3 has 15 amino acids. CDR3 DNA: TGTGCCAGCCGGAGCGACAGGGACAGGGATGATGAGCAGTTCTTC. This sequence encodes CASRSDRDRDDEQFF.

This clonotype was seen only a few times. The chain has TRBV20-1 and TRBJ1-2; 7 bases fit TRBD1. The CDR3 has 13 amino acids. The J segment lost 5 bases and the V segment lost 3 bases, leaving 6 bases of the junction unmatched. Germline values: CDR1 DFQATT, CDR2 SNEGSKA (reference sequence). Written as DNA, the CDR3 is TGCAGTGCTAGCCCTGCAGGGGGGTATGGCTACACCTTC. This gives the protein CSASPAGGYGYTF.

The chain carries TRBV11-3 and TRBJ2-1; D unclear. Trimming left V 5 bases short and J 0 bases short, with 5 bases between. The length of the CDR3 is 13 residues. Germline CDR1 reads SGHNT; CDR2 reads YENEEA. The CDR3 reads CASSIGSYNEQFF. For the CDR3, the DNA is TGTGCCAGCAGCATAGGCTCCTACAATGAGCAGTTCTTC.